Listed here are 20 T cell receptor beta chains from one sample, sequenced in a study of cytotoxic CD8 clonotypes in ibrutinib-treated CLL. Libraries were prepared by immunoSEQ multiplex PCR; TCRdb keeps only in-frame clonotypes and omits some of them. The data show roughly 330,000 clones, over 60% seen once. Sample: PBMCs, taken after 36 months of ibrutinib treatment. These receptors came from a human donor with chronic lymphocytic leukemia.

This chain joins TRBV5-1 and TRBJ2-7; D gene unclear. Deletions cut 0 bases from V and 2 bases from J, with 15 bases between. The CDR3 spans 16 residues. Germline assignment: CDR1 SGHRS and CDR2 YFSETQ. The chain's CDR3 is CASSLAARMGTYEQYF. The CDR3 coding sequence is TGCGCCAGCAGCTTGGCCGCGAGGATGGGAACCTACGAGCAGTACTTC.

This sequence joins TRBV28 and TRBJ1-1, with D maybe TRBD1 (5 bases). The CDR3 length is 13 residues. V lost 2 bases and J lost 5, with 9 bases in between. CDR1 and CDR2 from the germline V gene are MDHEN and SYDVKM. The CDR3 DNA sequence: TGTGCCAGCAGTTTACGACAGACAACTGAAGCTTTCTTT. Translated: CASSLRQTTEAFF.

This clone has only a few counts. The V call is TRBV27, the J call TRBJ2-3; D is undetermined. Germline CDR1 reads MNHEY; CDR2 reads SMNVEV (reference sequence). The V and J ends lost 2 bases and 5 bases respectively, with 8 bases between them. The CDR3 runs to 13 residues. The CDR3 is CASSLRLVDTQYF. The CDR3, as DNA: TGTGCCAGCAGTTTAAGACTGGTAGATACGCAGTATTTT.

The chain has TRBV6-1 and TRBJ2-5; no clear D gene. V lost 2 bases and J 2 bases, leaving 18 bases between the germline ends. The CDR3 runs to 17 residues. The germline V gene encodes CDR1 MNHNS and CDR2 SASEGT. The CDR3 region is CASSERGLFWDQETQYF. The CDR3 region has the DNA TGTGCCAGCAGTGAAAGAGGCCTCTTCTGGGATCAAGAGACCCAGTACTTC.

This chain joins TRBV15 and TRBJ2-5, with TRBD2 identical over 14 bases. From germline, CDR1 is LNHNV and CDR2 YYDKDF (reference sequence). The CDR3 length is 17 residues. Losses at the gene ends were 6 bases for V and 1 base for J; bases not matched to a gene: 7. CDR3 sequence (DNA): TGTGCCACCAGTGGACGACTAGCGGGGGGGGTCCAAGAGACCCAGTACTTC. It yields the protein CATSGRLAGGVQETQYF.

This chain links TRBV4-3 with TRBJ2-1; weak D call: TRBD2 (5 bases). The V end was cut by 4 bases, the J end by 5 bases, with 9 bases between. Germline CDR1 LGHNA, CDR2 YSLEER. The CDR3 has 13 residues. The CDR3 nucleotides read TGCGCCAGCAGCCCGAGGACTCACAATGAGCAGTTCTTC. This translates into CASSPRTHNEQFF.

This clone was seen only a few times. The V gene is TRBV10-3, the J gene TRBJ2-2; possible D gene TRBD2, 6 bases. Per the germline V gene, CDR1 is ENHRY and CDR2 is SYGVKD. V was clipped by 7 bases and J by 1 base, with 10 bases between them. The CDR3 runs 14 residues. CDR3 nucleotide sequence: TGTGCCATCACCCCTAGCGAGAACACCGGGGAGCTGTTTTTT. Its protein is CAITPSENTGELFF.

The rearrangement joins TRBV6-5 to TRBJ2-7, with 8 bases identical to TRBD1. CDR3 length: 14 amino acids. With V trimmed by 5 bases and J by 3 bases, 6 bases remained unmatched. Germline lookup yields CDR1 MNHEY and CDR2 SVGAGI. The CDR3 sequence is CASSRDRQLYEQYF. CDR3 DNA: TGTGCCAGCAGTAGGGACAGGCAGCTCTACGAGCAGTACTTC.

This clone has only one observation. The chain carries TRBV9 and TRBJ2-2, with 9 nucleotides matching TRBD1. V lost 4 bases, J lost 3 bases, and 7 bases stayed unmatched. The CDR3 length is 16 residues. CDR1 is SGDLS and CDR2 is YYNGEE in the germline V gene. The DNA of the CDR3 is TGTGCCAGCAGCTTAACCGGGACAGGGTACACCGGGGAGCTGTTTTTT. It encodes CASSLTGTGYTGELFF. The full variable domain, completed using reference TRBV9 and TRBJ2-2, is DSGVTQTPKHLITATGQRVTLRCSPRSGDLSVYWYQQSLDQGLQFLIQYYNGEERAKGNILERFSAQQFPDLHSELNLSSLELGDSALYFCASSLTGTGYTGELFFGEGSRLTVL.

The J gene is TRBJ2-7, the V gene TRBV9, with 8 nucleotides matching TRBD1. After removal of 1 base from V and 4 bases from J, the junction contained 7 bases not matched to a gene. The CDR3 has 15 amino acids. Germline CDR1 and CDR2: SGDLS and YYNGEE. This CDR3 is CASSVLAQGAYEQYF. For the CDR3, the DNA is TGTGCCAGCAGCGTACTCGCGCAGGGGGCTTACGAGCAGTACTTC.

This clone was seen more than once but under ten times. The chain employs TRBV23-1 and TRBJ2-5; 9 bases are a match to TRBD1. TRBV23-1 belongs to the ORF category, with a function that is uncertain. CDR3 length equals 16 residues. The V and J ends lost 6 bases and 4 bases, in that order; junction bases with no gene match: 12. The chain's CDR3 is CASRRGGQGLLETQYF. As DNA, the CDR3 is TGCGCCAGCAGACGAGGGGGACAGGGACTGTTAGAGACCCAGTACTTC.

The chain combines TRBV5-1 with TRBJ2-7; TRBD1 matches at 9 bases. The CDR3 has 15 residues. Germline trimming cut 4 bases from V and 1 base from J; bases unmatched to any gene: 6. Germline V gene sequence: CDR1 SGHRS, CDR2 YFSETQ. CDR3 residues: CASSTTGGASYEQYF. The CDR3 nucleotides read TGCGCCAGCAGCACCACAGGGGGCGCATCCTACGAGCAGTACTTC.

The chain uses TRBV28 and TRBJ1-2; D is undetermined. V was pared by 1 base and J by 1 base, with 10 bases between. The CDR3 length is 15 residues. In germline, CDR1 is MDHEN, CDR2 SYDVKM. In DNA, the CDR3 is TGTGCCAGCAGTTTATTTGTGATGCTTAACTATGGCTACACCTTC. Protein sequence: CASSLFVMLNYGYTF.

The rearrangement uses TRBV2 and TRBJ2-7; D uncertain. The CDR3 is 13 amino acids. Trimming took off 7 bases at V and 3 bases at J, with 13 bases between the two ends. Germline values: CDR1 SNHLY, CDR2 FYNNEI. The CDR3 DNA is TGTGCCAGCAAAGAGCTCACCCGCTACGAGCAGTACTTC. Amino acid sequence: CASKELTRYEQYF.

This clone was observed a few times. V is TRBV4-1 and J is TRBJ2-1; D unresolved. The CDR3 has 12 amino acids. Germline CDR1 reads MGHRA; CDR2 reads YSYEKL. Trimming removed 0 bases from V and 10 bases from J, with 7 bases in between. The CDR3 DNA reads TGCGCCAGCAGCCAAGAAAATTACGAGCAGTTCTTC. It yields the protein CASSQENYEQFF.

This chain uses TRBV7-3 with TRBJ2-2; 9 nucleotides align to TRBD2. Germline lookup yields CDR1 SGHTA and CDR2 FQGTGA. The CDR3 runs 16 residues. V trimming: 5 bases; J trimming: 1 base; junction bases outside the gene matches: 5. Here the CDR3 DNA reads TGTGCCAGCAGCCAAGCGGGGGGACTGAACACCGGGGAGCTGTTTTTT. It is translated as CASSQAGGLNTGELFF.

J is TRBJ2-7 and V is TRBV18; D uncertain. V was shortened by 4 bases and J by 4 bases, with 11 bases between the two germline ends. Looked up from germline, CDR1 is KGHSH and CDR2 is LQKENI. The CDR3 contains 13 residues. CDR3 residues: CASSLRTAYEQYF. The CDR3 nucleotides read TGTGCCAGCTCACTACGCACCGCTTACGAGCAGTACTTC.

This clone was seen more than once but under ten times. The DNA for the CDR3 is TGTGCCAGCAGTTTAGTTCGGGGGGCCGGGGAGCTGTTTTTT. Translating it yields CASSLVRGAGELFF. The rearrangement uses TRBV27 and TRBJ2-2; 7 nucleotides line up with TRBD2. CDR1 and CDR2 (germline): MNHEY, SMNVEV (reference sequence). The CDR3 spans 14 residues. The V and J ends lost 2 bases and 6 bases, in that order; junction bases with no gene match: 3.

The chain combines TRBV29-1 with TRBJ2-7; D might be TRBD2 (5 bases). V lost 7 bases and J lost 7, with 20 bases in between. Germline loops: CDR1 SQVTM, CDR2 ANQGSEA. The CDR3 sequence is 13 residues long. CDR3 region: CSAGSLEAGEQYF. In DNA, the CDR3 is TGCAGCGCCGGCAGCTTGGAGGCGGGTGAGCAGTACTTC.

The chain couples TRBV10-3 to TRBJ1-1, with 9 bases that match TRBD1. Germline values: CDR1 ENHRY, CDR2 SYGVKD. V lost 10 bases and J lost 1; bases outside the gene matches: 4. This CDR3 comprises 13 residues. CDR3 sequence (DNA): TGTGCCAGAAGGACAGGGGCGAACACTGAAGCTTTCTTT. This gives the protein CARRTGANTEAFF.